This T cell receptor (beta chain) was identified in a study of CD8+CD57+ T cells in acquired aplastic anemia. To note about this clonotype: Its antigen remains unknown.

CDR3 length: 15 amino acids. Trimming cost V 5 bases and J 3 bases; bases outside gene matches: 9. Germline V gene lookup returns CDR1 SGHRS and CDR2 YFSETQ. Genomic DNA, serving as template, underwent TCR beta VDJ and CDR3 profiling. TCRdb redid the calling of the reads with MiXCR, one entry per CDR3 protein. The sample carries 100,000 to 150,000 distinct CDR3 sequences, approximately 50% recorded once. Study conclusions and caveats: Patients and controls shared around 30 CD8+ CDR3 sequences.

Whoever was chosen for sequencing had shown CD8+CD57+ cell expansion by flow cytometry. The sequencing input was sorted CD4+, CD8+, or CD8+CD57+ T cells (not recorded which) from PBMCs. The receptor comes from a human donor with aplastic anemia. The chain employs TRBV5-1 and TRBJ2-7, with 9 bases fitting TRBD1. The DNA for the CDR3 is TGCGCCAGCAGACTAGGACAGGGGCTCCTCTACGAGCAGTACTTC. It specifies CASRLGQGLLYEQYF.